This T cell receptor beta chain stems from a study of T cells in localized non-small cell lung cancer. The data were produced by immunoSEQ multiplex PCR, yet TCRdb's version contains in-frame clones alone and is incomplete. The sample includes some 38,000 clones, roughly 85% of them seen just once. Trimming left V 5 bases short and J 1 base short, with 17 bases between. This CDR3 region has 16 residues. The germline CDR1 and CDR2 sequences are SGHVS and FNYEAQ. Worth noting for this clone: Its antigen is unknown.

Study conclusions and caveats: Tumor trailed uninvolved adjacent lung in T cell clonality, which peaked there.

The source was peripheral blood mononuclear cells, collected before any cancer treatment. The source of this sequence is a male donor aged 60 or over with stage II lung adenocarcinoma. The chain has TRBV7-6 and TRBJ2-5; no firm D call. The CDR3 is CASSLPTAPTQETQYF. CDR3 nucleotide sequence: TGTGCCAGCAGCCTTCCGACTGCACCGACCCAAGAGACCCAGTACTTC.